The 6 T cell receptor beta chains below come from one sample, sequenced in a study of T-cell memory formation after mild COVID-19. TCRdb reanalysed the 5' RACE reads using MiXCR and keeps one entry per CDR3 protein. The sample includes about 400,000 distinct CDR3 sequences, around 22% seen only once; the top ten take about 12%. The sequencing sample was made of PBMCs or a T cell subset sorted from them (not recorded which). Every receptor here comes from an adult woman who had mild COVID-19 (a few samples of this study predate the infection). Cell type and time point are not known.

CDR3 bases: TGTGCCAGCAGCCCGAGGGGAGGAAAGAACACTGAAGCTTTCTTT. Residues: CASSPRGGKNTEAFF. The chain joins TRBV5-5 to TRBJ1-1; perhaps TRBD1 as D (5 bases). V lost 4 bases and J lost 1, with 14 bases in between. This CDR3 has 15 residues. Looked up from germline, CDR1 is SGHKS and CDR2 is YYEKEE (reference sequence).

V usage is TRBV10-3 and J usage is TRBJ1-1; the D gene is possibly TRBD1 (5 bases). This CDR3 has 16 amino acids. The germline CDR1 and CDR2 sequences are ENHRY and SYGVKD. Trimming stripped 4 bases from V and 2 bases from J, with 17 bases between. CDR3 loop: CAISGPGTTPNTEAFF. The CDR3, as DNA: TGTGCCATCAGTGGACCAGGGACTACCCCTAACACTGAAGCTTTCTTT.

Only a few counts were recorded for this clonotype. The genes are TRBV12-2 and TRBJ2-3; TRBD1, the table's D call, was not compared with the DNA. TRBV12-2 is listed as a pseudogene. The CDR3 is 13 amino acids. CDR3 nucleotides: TGTGCAAGTCGCTACAGGCGGACAGATACGCAGTATTTT. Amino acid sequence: CASRYRRTDTQYF.

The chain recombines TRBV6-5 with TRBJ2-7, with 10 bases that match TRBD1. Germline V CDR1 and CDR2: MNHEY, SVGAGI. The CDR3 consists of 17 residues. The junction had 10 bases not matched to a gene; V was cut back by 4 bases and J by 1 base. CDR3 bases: TGTGCCAGCAGTTCGGGACAGGGGTTTTACCCTTCCTACGAGCAGTACTTC. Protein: CASSSGQGFYPSYEQYF.

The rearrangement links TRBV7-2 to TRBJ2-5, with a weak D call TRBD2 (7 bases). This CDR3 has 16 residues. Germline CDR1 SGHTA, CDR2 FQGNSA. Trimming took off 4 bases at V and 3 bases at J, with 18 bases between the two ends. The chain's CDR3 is CASSSLGGGWEETQYF. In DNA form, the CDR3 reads TGTGCCAGCAGCTCCTTGGGCGGGGGCTGGGAAGAGACCCAGTACTTC.

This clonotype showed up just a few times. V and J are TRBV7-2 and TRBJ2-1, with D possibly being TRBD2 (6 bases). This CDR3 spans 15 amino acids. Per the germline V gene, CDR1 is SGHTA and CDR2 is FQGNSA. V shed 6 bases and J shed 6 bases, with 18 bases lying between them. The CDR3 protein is CASSEEGGLSNEQFF. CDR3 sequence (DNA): TGTGCCAGCAGTGAGGAGGGAGGTTTAAGCAATGAGCAGTTCTTC.